Described below is a single T cell receptor beta chain sequence and its context. One end of the junction varies from germline; a read error may be responsible. Use of 60 Vbeta and 13 Jbeta primers characterized the PCR. The table came from immunoSEQ multiplex PCR; TCRdb's copy has only in-frame clones and leaves some out. The profile covers around 280,000 clones, with 80% to 90% appearing a single time and around 2.1% taken by the ten largest. The record originates from a study of cytomegalovirus exposure and HLA in healthy donors. Sequenced sample: PBMCs. The sequence was obtained from a woman aged 18 to 35 in good health and CMV-seronegative.

The CDR3 DNA reads as TGTGCCAGCAGCGAACCCGGACAGGGCGCAGATACGCGGTATTTT. As protein: CASSEPGQGADTRYF. The rearrangement uses TRBV9 and TRBJ2-3; 8 positions match TRBD1. The germline V gene encodes CDR1 SGDLS and CDR2 YYNGEE. This CDR3 comprises 15 residues.